A single sample gave rise to the 12 T cell receptor beta chains below, sequenced in a study of T cells in Graves' hyperthyroidism and ophthalmopathy (dated by TCRdb to about 2019). Libraries were built with multiplex PCR. The sequencing machine was an Illumina HiSeq 2000. The TCR beta CDR3 regions were amplified from RNA transcripts. The TCR CDR3 was subjected to a first round of RT-PCR using the HTBI primer set and the Qiagen OneStep RT-PCR kit. TCRdb reworked the public reads: Q25 trimming with fastp, MiXCR clone assembly, productive beta chains retained. CDR3 protein sequences are deduplicated, and each keeps its most common genes and DNA. Recorded for this sample are hundreds of thousands of distinct CDR3 sequences; more than 14% of them occurred a single time. Around 12% of the sample comes from the top ten. Material: blood. Receptors were obtained from a woman aged 50 to 65 with Graves' ophthalmopathy.

The chain recombines TRBV6-1 with TRBJ1-5; D not certain. Between the trimmed V and J ends, which lost 3 bases and 1 base, there was a span of 13 bases. Germline CDR1 reads MNHNS; CDR2 reads SASEGT. The CDR3 has 16 amino acids. The CDR3 protein is CASSEESLGSNQPQHF. The CDR3 DNA follows: TGTGCCAGCAGTGAGGAATCTTTGGGGAGCAATCAGCCCCAGCATTTT.

V and J are TRBV11-2 and TRBJ2-7, with 10 bases lining up with TRBD2. From germline, CDR1 is SGHAT and CDR2 FQNNGV. The CDR3 contains 15 residues. With 5 bases clipped from V and 3 bases from J, the junction kept 7 bases outside the gene matches. CDR3 DNA sequence: TGTGCCAGCAGCCTAAGAGCGGGAGGGATCTACGAGCAGTACTTC. It specifies CASSLRAGGIYEQYF.

In this sample, this clonotype turned up a few times. The V and J genes are TRBV14 and TRBJ2-5, with TRBD2 matching 7 bases. The germline V gene has CDR1 SGHDN and CDR2 FVKESK. J was trimmed by 5 bases and V by 0 bases; bases with no gene match: 15. The CDR3 extends over 18 amino acids. Here the CDR3 DNA reads TGTGCCAGCAGCCAAGACCCCCGAAGCGGGACCCCGCGGGAGACCCAGTACTTC. As protein: CASSQDPRSGTPRETQYF.

Comment on this clonotype: Here the CDR3 omits its conserved ending phenylalanine or tryptophan, so a read error is the likely source. V gene TRBV7-9 combines with J gene TRBJ2-7, with D tentatively TRBD1 (5 bases). The length of the CDR3 is 15 residues. CDR1 and CDR2 (germline): SEHNR, FQNEAQ (reference sequence). Trimming left V 3 bases short and J 0 bases short, with 12 bases between. The CDR3 region is CASSLVSRDSYEQYL. The CDR3 DNA sequence: TGTGCCAGCAGCTTGGTTAGCAGGGACTCCTACGAGCAGTACCTC.

This clonotype has a count of ten or more. The chain carries TRBV4-3 and TRBJ2-7; 14 nucleotides line up with TRBD2. Germline V gene lookup returns CDR1 LGHNA and CDR2 YSLEER. CDR3 length equals 16 residues. Trimming removed 3 bases from V and 2 bases from J; junction bases left unmatched: 3. The CDR3 nucleotides are TGCGCCAGCAGCCAGGTGGGACTAGCGGGAGCCTACGAGCAGTACTTC. Protein product: CASSQVGLAGAYEQYF.

This clonotype has only a few counts. The chain has TRBV13 and TRBJ2-1; 14 bases fit TRBD2. The CDR3 loop spans 17 amino acids. V was clipped by 3 bases and J by 8 bases; unmatched bases: 9. Germline-derived CDR1 and CDR2 are PRHDT and FYEKMQ (reference sequence). The CDR3 here is CASSFRGLAGVFDEQFF. CDR3 coding DNA: TGTGCCAGCAGCTTCCGGGGACTAGCGGGAGTATTCGATGAGCAGTTCTTC. Together with reference TRBV13 and TRBJ2-1, the CDR3 gives the full variable domain: AAGVIQSPRHLIKEKRETATLKCYPIPRHDTVYWYQQGPGQDPQFLISFYEKMQSDKGSIPDRFSAQQFSDYHSELNMSSLELGDSALYFCASSFRGLAGVFDEQFFGPGTRLTVL.

This clonotype came up many times. The chain is built from TRBV27 and TRBJ2-3; 8 bases line up with TRBD1. The germline gives CDR1 MNHEY, CDR2 SMNVEV (reference sequence). V lost 8 bases, J lost 3 bases, and 4 bases stayed unmatched. This CDR3 has 13 amino acids. The CDR3 nucleotides are TGTGCCAGCGGAAACAGGGGGACAGATACGCAGTATTTT. Its protein product is CASGNRGTDTQYF.

V and J are TRBV9 and TRBJ1-2; 7 positions match TRBD1. The CDR3 is 15 residues long. CDR1 is SGDLS and CDR2 is YYNGEE in the germline V gene. V lost 3 bases, J lost 0 bases, and 5 bases stayed unmatched. The CDR3 is CASSARGQTNYGYTF. DNA for the CDR3: TGTGCCAGCAGCGCACGGGGACAGACTAACTATGGCTACACCTTC.

The V and J genes are TRBV3-2 and TRBJ2-1; the DNA was not used to check the table's D call, TRBD2. TRBV3-2 is given as a pseudogene. The CDR3 runs to 14 residues. CDR3 sequence: CASSPRWSGNEQFF. The CDR3 DNA sequence: TGTGCCAGCAGCCCCCGCTGGAGCGGGAATGAGCAGTTCTTC.

The table lists this clonotype with many counts. The rearrangement uses TRBV2 and TRBJ1-1, with D unresolved. CDR3 length equals 14 residues. V gave up 8 bases and J gave up 0 bases, with 13 bases separating them. Germline V gene data show CDR1 as SNHLY and CDR2 as FYNNEI. In DNA, the CDR3 is TGTGCCAGCTTGAAGGAGGGAATGAACACTGAAGCTTTCTTT. It yields the protein CASLKEGMNTEAFF.

This clonotype was seen repeatedly, ten times or more. V usage is TRBV6-6 and J usage is TRBJ1-1, with no clear D. Germline CDR1 and CDR2: MNHNY and SVGAGI (reference sequence). Between the trimmed V and J ends, which lost 0 bases and 4 bases, there was a span of 9 bases. The CDR3 runs to 14 residues. The CDR3 coding sequence is TGTGCCAGCAGTTACTCGAGAGGAGGCACTGAAGCTTTCTTT. This encodes CASSYSRGGTEAFF.

The chain uses TRBV10-3 and TRBJ2-1, with D possibly matching TRBD2 (5 bases). The CDR3 runs to 12 residues. CDR1 and CDR2 (germline): ENHRY, SYGVKD. V gave up 4 bases and J gave up 6 bases, with 7 bases separating them. This CDR3 reads CAISGECNEQFF. The CDR3 coding sequence is TGTGCCATCAGTGGGGAGTGCAATGAGCAGTTCTTC.